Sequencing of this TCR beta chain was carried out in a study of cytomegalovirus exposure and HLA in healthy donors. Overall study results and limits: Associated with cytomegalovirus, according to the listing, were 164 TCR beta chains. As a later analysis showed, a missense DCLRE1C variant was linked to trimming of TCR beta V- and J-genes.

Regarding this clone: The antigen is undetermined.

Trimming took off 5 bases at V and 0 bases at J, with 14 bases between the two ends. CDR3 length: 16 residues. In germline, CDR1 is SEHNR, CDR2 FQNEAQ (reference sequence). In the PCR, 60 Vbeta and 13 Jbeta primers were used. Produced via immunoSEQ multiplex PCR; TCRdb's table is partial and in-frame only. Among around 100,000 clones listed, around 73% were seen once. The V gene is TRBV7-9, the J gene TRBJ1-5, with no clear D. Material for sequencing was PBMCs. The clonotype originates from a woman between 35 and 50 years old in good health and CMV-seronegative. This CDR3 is CASSRDGSYSNQPQHF. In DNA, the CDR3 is TGTGCCAGCAGCCGGGATGGTTCCTATAGCAATCAGCCCCAGCATTTT.